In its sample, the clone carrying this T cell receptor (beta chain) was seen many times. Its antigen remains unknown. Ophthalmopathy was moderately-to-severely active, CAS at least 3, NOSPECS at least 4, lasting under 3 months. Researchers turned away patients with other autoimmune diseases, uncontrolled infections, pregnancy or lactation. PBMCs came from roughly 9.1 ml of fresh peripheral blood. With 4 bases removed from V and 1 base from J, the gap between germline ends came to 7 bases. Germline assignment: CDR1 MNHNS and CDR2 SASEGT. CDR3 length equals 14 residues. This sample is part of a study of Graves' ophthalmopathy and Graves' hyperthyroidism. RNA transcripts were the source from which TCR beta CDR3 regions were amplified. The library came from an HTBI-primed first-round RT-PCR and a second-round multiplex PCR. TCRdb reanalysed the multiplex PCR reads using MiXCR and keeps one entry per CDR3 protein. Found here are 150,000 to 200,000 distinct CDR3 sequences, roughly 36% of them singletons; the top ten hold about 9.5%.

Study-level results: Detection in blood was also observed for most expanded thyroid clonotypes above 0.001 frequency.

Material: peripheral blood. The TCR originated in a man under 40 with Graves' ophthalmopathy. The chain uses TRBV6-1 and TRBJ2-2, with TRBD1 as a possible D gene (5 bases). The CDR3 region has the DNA TGTGCCAGCAGTGTGACAGAGAACACCGGGGAGCTGTTTTTT. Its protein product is CASSVTENTGELFF.